The 27 T cell receptor beta chains given below trace back to one sample, sequenced in a study of T cells in Graves' hyperthyroidism and ophthalmopathy. Amplification targeted TCR beta CDR3 regions from RNA transcripts. TCR CDR3 underwent first-round RT-PCR with the HTBI primer set. TCRdb analysed the multiplex PCR reads with MiXCR anew, one entry per CDR3 protein. Among 300,000 to 450,000 distinct CDR3 sequences listed, approximately 14% were seen once. The sequenced material came from blood. These receptors all stem from a young woman with Graves' hyperthyroidism that later progressed to Graves' ophthalmopathy.

With regard to this clonotype: This sequence may be a read error, since a much larger clone differs from it by one base. This chain uses TRBV4-3 with TRBJ2-1; no clear D gene. The V gene lost 0 bases and the J gene lost 10 bases, with 16 bases spanning the gap. This CDR3 comprises 15 residues. CDR1 and CDR2 from the germline V gene are LGHNA and YSLEER. The CDR3 protein is CASSQDYRQESEQFF. The CDR3 nucleotides are TGCGCCAGCAGCCAAGACTATCGGCAGGAGAGCGAGCAGTTCTTC.

This clonotype came up a few times. The chain uses TRBV9 and TRBJ2-1, with TRBD2 matching 13 bases. The CDR3 sequence is 15 residues long. The V and J ends lost 2 bases and 8 bases, in that order; junction bases with no gene match: 4. Germline CDR1 reads SGDLS; CDR2 reads YYNGEE. The CDR3 DNA is TGTGCCAGCAGCGTGACTAGCGGGAGGTCCTATGAGCAGTTCTTC. Encoded protein: CASSVTSGRSYEQFF.

The genes are TRBV10-3 and TRBJ2-7; TRBD2 might be the D (6 bases). V was trimmed by 5 bases and J by 5 bases, leaving 16 bases between them. Per the germline V gene, CDR1 is ENHRY and CDR2 is SYGVKD. The CDR3 covers 14 residues. CDR3 in amino acids: CAISPGGKSHEQYF. The CDR3 region has the DNA TGTGCCATCAGTCCCGGGGGAAAGAGCCACGAGCAGTACTTC.

This clonotype has more than one count but fewer than ten. The V gene is TRBV27, the J gene TRBJ1-5; D is undetermined. The ends were cut back, 3 bases at V and 7 bases at J, with 13 bases in the middle. This CDR3 spans 14 amino acids. Germline V gene lookup returns CDR1 MNHEY and CDR2 SMNVEV (reference sequence). The CDR3 is CASSLGVGRQPQHF. In DNA form, the CDR3 reads TGTGCCAGCAGTTTGGGAGTGGGAAGGCAGCCCCAGCATTTT.

This clonotype was recorded many times. The CDR3 loop reads CAWSFGRTSGGTDTQYF. The CDR3, as DNA: TGTGCCTGGAGTTTTGGGAGGACTAGCGGGGGAACAGATACGCAGTATTTT. The V and J genes are TRBV30 and TRBJ2-3; 13 bases align to TRBD2. The junction had 8 bases not matched to a gene; V was cut back by 2 bases and J by 3 bases. The CDR3 runs to 17 residues. Germline V gene sequence: CDR1 GTSNPN, CDR2 SVGIG (reference sequence).

The gene calls are TRBV19 and TRBJ1-1, with D perhaps matching TRBD1 (5 bases). The V gene lost 5 bases and the J gene lost 9 bases, with 13 bases spanning the gap. The CDR3 contains 12 residues. CDR1 and CDR2 from the germline V gene are LNHDA and SQIVND (reference sequence). CDR3 loop: CASSPRGAQAFF. The CDR3 DNA reads as TGTGCCAGTAGTCCACGAGGGGCTCAAGCTTTCTTT.

V usage is TRBV7-9 and J usage is TRBJ2-1; D gene uncertain. The V end was cut by 4 bases, the J end by 4 bases, with 5 bases between. Germline lookup yields CDR1 SEHNR and CDR2 FQNEAQ (reference sequence). The CDR3 is 12 residues long. Here the CDR3 DNA reads TGTGCCAGCAGCTATTTATACAATGAGCAGTTCTTC. Translated: CASSYLYNEQFF.

The sample holds one count of this clonotype. A much more abundant neighbour one base away suggests this may be a read error. This chain uses TRBV11-2 with TRBJ2-7, with D possibly being TRBD2 (5 bases). V was cut by 1 base and J by 4 bases, with 14 bases left in between. This CDR3 spans 15 amino acids. Germline lookup yields CDR1 SGHAT and CDR2 FQNNGV. The CDR3 is CASSLGVDWIYEQYF. In DNA, the CDR3 is TGTGCCAGCAGCTTAGGAGTGGACTGGATTTACGAGCAGTACTTC.

This clonotype has just a few counts. J is TRBJ2-1 and V is TRBV9, with D unclear. This CDR3 spans 15 amino acids. The germline V gene encodes CDR1 SGDLS and CDR2 YYNGEE. Trimming took off 3 bases at V and 0 bases at J, with 10 bases between the two ends. CDR3 nucleotide sequence: TGTGCCAGCAGCGCCGAATTTAGCTCCTACAATGAGCAGTTCTTC. Protein: CASSAEFSSYNEQFF.

This clonotype was seen more than once but under ten times. The chain carries TRBV27 and TRBJ1-5; TRBD1 agrees at 7 bases. V was clipped by 5 bases and J by 6 bases; unmatched bases: 7. Germline CDR1 is MNHEY and CDR2 is SMNVEV (reference sequence). The CDR3 spans 14 residues. CDR3 sequence (DNA): TGTGCCAGCAGTATAGACAGGGTTTCTCAGCCCCAGCATTTT. This encodes CASSIDRVSQPQHF.

The sample holds many counts of this clonotype. This chain connects TRBV20-1 to TRBJ2-1; TRBD2 might be the D (6 bases). The CDR3 covers 13 residues. V dropped 2 bases and J dropped 3 bases, with 8 bases sitting between them. Germline V gene data show CDR1 as DFQATT and CDR2 as SNEGSKA (reference sequence). The CDR3 loop reads CSARQGLYNEQFF. The CDR3 bases are TGCAGTGCTAGACAGGGACTCTACAATGAGCAGTTCTTC.

The chain uses TRBV9 and TRBJ2-7, with TRBD1 identical over 8 bases. The CDR3 loop spans 14 amino acids. V was pared by 0 bases and J by 4 bases, with 3 bases of the junction left unmatched. Looked up from germline, CDR1 is SGDLS and CDR2 is YYNGEE. DNA for the CDR3: TGTGCCAGCAGCGTAGGGGACAGGCAGTACGAGCAGTACTTC. It yields the protein CASSVGDRQYEQYF. The variable domain in full, with the rest retrieved from reference TRBV9 and TRBJ2-7, is DSGVTQTPKHLITATGQRVTLRCSPRSGDLSVYWYQQSLDQGLQFLIQYYNGEERAKGNILERFSAQQFPDLHSELNLSSLELGDSALYFCASSVGDRQYEQYFGPGTRLTVT.

This chain connects TRBV6-9 to TRBJ2-1; maybe TRBD2 (6 bases). Trimming took off 4 bases at V and 1 base at J, with 14 bases between the two ends. The CDR3 covers 16 residues. The germline gives CDR1 MNHGY, CDR2 SVAAGI. The CDR3, as DNA: TGTGCCAGCAGTTTTACCGGGACTCAATCCTACAATGAGCAGTTCTTC. Protein product: CASSFTGTQSYNEQFF.

This clonotype was detected ten times or more. J is TRBJ2-7 and V is TRBV11-2, with 9 bases matching TRBD1. Trimming took 5 bases from V and 0 from J; bases not matched to a gene: 5. The CDR3 runs to 15 residues. Germline lookup yields CDR1 SGHAT and CDR2 FQNNGV. The DNA of the CDR3 is TGTGCCAGCAGCATAGGACAGGGGTACTCCTACGAGCAGTACTTC. Translating it yields CASSIGQGYSYEQYF.

The chain recombines TRBV7-9 with TRBJ2-3; no reliable D call. This CDR3 contains 14 residues. Trimming removed 1 base from V and 6 bases from J, with 11 bases in between. The germline gives CDR1 SEHNR, CDR2 FQNEAQ (reference sequence). The CDR3 spells CASSLVVARDTQYF. The CDR3, as DNA: TGTGCCAGCAGCTTAGTGGTCGCACGGGATACGCAGTATTTT. Filled out from reference TRBV7-9 and TRBJ2-3, the complete variable domain reads DTGVSQNPRHKITKRGQNVTFRCDPISEHNRLYWYRQTLGQGPEFLTYFQNEAQLEKSRLLSDRFSAERPKGSFSTLEIQRTEQGDSAMYLCASSLVVARDTQYFGPGTRLTVL.

Many counts were recorded for this clonotype. The rearrangement links TRBV5-1 to TRBJ2-1, with TRBD2 identical over 11 bases. The V and J ends lost 1 base and 7 bases, in that order; junction bases with no gene match: 7. The CDR3 loop spans 16 amino acids. Germline V gene sequence: CDR1 SGHRS, CDR2 YFSETQ. CDR3 amino acids: CASSLRLAGPANEQFF. Written as DNA, the CDR3 is TGCGCCAGCAGCTTGAGACTAGCGGGACCGGCGAATGAGCAGTTCTTC.

V gene TRBV7-3 combines with J gene TRBJ2-7, with 14 bases aligning to TRBD2. The V and J ends lost 6 bases and 6 bases, in that order; junction bases with no gene match: 4. This CDR3 is 14 amino acids long. The germline V gene has CDR1 SGHTA and CDR2 FQGTGA. CDR3 protein: CASSRLAGGSEQYF. CDR3 bases: TGTGCCAGCAGTCGACTAGCGGGAGGGTCCGAGCAGTACTTC.

In this sample, this clonotype turned up a few times. The chain is built from TRBV10-3 and TRBJ2-3; D is ambiguous. V was shortened by 1 base and J by 0 bases, with 17 bases between the two germline ends. Germline assignment: CDR1 ENHRY and CDR2 SYGVKD. This CDR3 has 18 residues. In DNA form, the CDR3 reads TGTGCCATCAGTGAGTTTTTGGTAGGCGGCCTTAGCACAGATACGCAGTATTTT. Translation: CAISEFLVGGLSTDTQYF.

This clonotype was seen at least ten times. This chain links TRBV28 with TRBJ2-1; 14 bases map to TRBD2. Germline V gives CDR1 MDHEN, CDR2 SYDVKM. Trimming at V came to 3 bases and at J to 8 bases, leaving 6 bases not matched to a gene. The CDR3 contains 16 residues. CDR3 in amino acids: CASSFRLAGGGHEQFF. CDR3 in DNA: TGTGCCAGCAGTTTCAGACTAGCGGGAGGGGGCCATGAGCAGTTCTTC.

This clonotype was counted ten times or more. This rearrangement joins TRBV6-1 to TRBJ2-7; 7 bases fit TRBD1. This CDR3 has 15 residues. Per germline, CDR1 MNHNS and CDR2 SASEGT. With V trimmed by 5 bases and J by 2 bases, 9 bases remained unmatched. The CDR3 protein is CASSRDRAVTYEQYF. In DNA form, the CDR3 reads TGTGCCAGCAGTCGTGACAGGGCGGTAACCTACGAGCAGTACTTC.

This clonotype occurred many times. The rearrangement links TRBV7-8 to TRBJ1-5, with 7 bases matching TRBD1. The CDR3 consists of 17 residues. Germline V gene lookup returns CDR1 SGHVS and CDR2 FQNEAQ. Germline trimming cut 2 bases from V and 1 base from J; bases unmatched to any gene: 8. The CDR3 coding sequence is TGTGCCAGCAGCTTAACAGGGGAAGAGTTCAGCAATCAGCCCCAGCATTTT. Protein product: CASSLTGEEFSNQPQHF.

V and J are TRBV20-1 and TRBJ2-1, with D uncertain. Germline V gene sequence: CDR1 DFQATT, CDR2 SNEGSKA (reference sequence). The CDR3 has 15 amino acids. V was trimmed by 6 bases and J by 0 bases, leaving 15 bases between them. The CDR3 reads CSAVGPSDSYNEQFF. In DNA, the CDR3 is TGCAGTGCGGTCGGACCTTCGGACTCCTACAATGAGCAGTTCTTC.

This clonotype was seen only a few times. The rearrangement uses TRBV29-1 and TRBJ1-1, with D possibly TRBD1 on 6 matching bases. V gave up 2 bases and J gave up 1 base, with 14 bases separating them. The CDR3 contains 15 residues. Germline CDR1 is SQVTM and CDR2 is ANQGSEA. CDR3 nucleotides: TGCAGCGTTGAATGGTTTACAGGGAAGAACACTGAAGCTTTCTTT. Protein: CSVEWFTGKNTEAFF.

In its sample, this clonotype was seen many times. This chain connects TRBV27 to TRBJ2-3; D is perhaps TRBD1 or TRBD2 (5 bases each). From germline, CDR1 is MNHEY and CDR2 SMNVEV (reference sequence). V gave up 4 bases and J gave up 2 bases, with 7 bases separating them. This CDR3 region has 13 residues. CDR3 nucleotide sequence: TGTGCCAGCAGTTGGGGGTTCACAGATACGCAGTATTTT. Translation: CASSWGFTDTQYF.

Remarks on this clonotype: A read error may explain this, as a much larger clone is one base away. The rearrangement links TRBV19 to TRBJ2-1, with D perhaps TRBD1 (6 bases). Germline loops: CDR1 LNHDA, CDR2 SQIVND (reference sequence). The CDR3 has 14 residues. DNA for the CDR3: TGTGCCAGTACCCACAGGGTCGGCTACAGTGAGCAGTTCTTC. Encoded protein: CASTHRVGYSEQFF.

The table lists this clonotype with many counts. The chain links TRBV11-2 to TRBJ2-7, with D unresolved. Per germline, CDR1 SGHAT and CDR2 FQNNGV. Trimming left V 1 base short and J 1 base short, with 14 bases between. The CDR3 runs 16 residues. The CDR3 protein is CASSLVPQLQSYEQYF. As DNA, the CDR3 is TGTGCCAGCAGCTTAGTGCCTCAACTCCAATCCTACGAGCAGTACTTC.

In its sample, this clonotype was seen many times. The chain uses TRBV11-2 and TRBJ2-3; D possibly uses TRBD1 or TRBD2 (6 bases each). Germline V CDR1 and CDR2: SGHAT, FQNNGV. V was trimmed by 7 bases and J by 1 base, leaving 24 bases between them. This CDR3 contains 18 residues. DNA of the CDR3: TGTGCCAGCACCCCTCTAGGGGGTTCAAGGAGGGGCACAGATACGCAGTATTTT. This translates into CASTPLGGSRRGTDTQYF.